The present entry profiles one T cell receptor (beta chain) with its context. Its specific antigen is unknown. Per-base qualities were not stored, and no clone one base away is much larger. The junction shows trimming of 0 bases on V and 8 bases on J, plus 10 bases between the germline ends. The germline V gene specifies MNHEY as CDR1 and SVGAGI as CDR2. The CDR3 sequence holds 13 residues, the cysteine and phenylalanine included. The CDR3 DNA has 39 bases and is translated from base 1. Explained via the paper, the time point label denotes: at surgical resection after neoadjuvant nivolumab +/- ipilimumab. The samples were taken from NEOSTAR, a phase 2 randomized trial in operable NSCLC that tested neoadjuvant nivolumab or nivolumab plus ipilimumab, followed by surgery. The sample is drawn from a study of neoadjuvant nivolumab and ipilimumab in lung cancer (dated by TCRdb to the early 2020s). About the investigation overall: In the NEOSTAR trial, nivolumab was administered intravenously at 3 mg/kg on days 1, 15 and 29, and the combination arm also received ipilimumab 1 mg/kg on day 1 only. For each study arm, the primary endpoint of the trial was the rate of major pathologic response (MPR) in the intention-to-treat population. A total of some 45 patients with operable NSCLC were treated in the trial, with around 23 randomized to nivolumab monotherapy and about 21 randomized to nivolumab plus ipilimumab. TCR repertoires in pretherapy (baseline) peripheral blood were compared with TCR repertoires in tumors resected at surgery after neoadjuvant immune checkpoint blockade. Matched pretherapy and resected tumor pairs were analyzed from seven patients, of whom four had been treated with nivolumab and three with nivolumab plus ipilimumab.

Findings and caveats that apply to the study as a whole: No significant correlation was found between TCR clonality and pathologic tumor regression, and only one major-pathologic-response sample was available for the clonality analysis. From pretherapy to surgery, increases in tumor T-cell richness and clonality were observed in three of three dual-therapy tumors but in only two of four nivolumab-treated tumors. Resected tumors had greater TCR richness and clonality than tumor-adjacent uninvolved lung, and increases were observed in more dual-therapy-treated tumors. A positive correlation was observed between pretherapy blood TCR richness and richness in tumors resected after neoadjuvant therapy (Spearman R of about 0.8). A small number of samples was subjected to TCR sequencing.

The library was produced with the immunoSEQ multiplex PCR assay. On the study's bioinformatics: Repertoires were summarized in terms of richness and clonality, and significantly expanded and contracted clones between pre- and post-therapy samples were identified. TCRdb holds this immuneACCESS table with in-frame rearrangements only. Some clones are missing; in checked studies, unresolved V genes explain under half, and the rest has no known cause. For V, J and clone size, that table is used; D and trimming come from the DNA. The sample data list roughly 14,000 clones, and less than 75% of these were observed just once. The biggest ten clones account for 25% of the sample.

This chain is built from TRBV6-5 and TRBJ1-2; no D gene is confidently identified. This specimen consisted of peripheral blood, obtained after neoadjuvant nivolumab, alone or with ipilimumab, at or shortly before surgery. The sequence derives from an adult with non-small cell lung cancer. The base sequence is TGTGCCAGCAGTTACTCCCCGGCGCGCGGCTACACCTTC. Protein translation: CASSYSPARGYTF.